The sequence of this T cell receptor (beta chain) was determined in a study of T cells in localized non-small cell lung cancer. Study-level findings and limits: Longer overall survival accompanied higher blood T cell density. The study detected a median roughly 56 of the top 100 tumor clones in adjacent lung.

Concerning this clone: Its antigen is as yet unknown.

V was pared by 5 bases and J by 8 bases, with 19 bases between. Germline CDR1 and CDR2: SGHRS and YFSETQ. The CDR3 totals 15 residues. Libraries were prepared by immunoSEQ multiplex PCR; TCRdb keeps only in-frame clonotypes and omits some of them. The sample records 75,000 to 95,000 clones, over 80% being singletons. This receptor was obtained from a man between 40 and 70 years old with stage I squamous cell lung carcinoma. V usage is TRBV5-1 and J usage is TRBJ1-4; D uncertain. The sequences come from peripheral blood, collected before any cancer treatment. CDR3 residues: CASRPTATSQEKLFF. The CDR3, as DNA: TGCGCCAGCAGACCTACGGCGACCTCCCAGGAAAAACTGTTTTTT.